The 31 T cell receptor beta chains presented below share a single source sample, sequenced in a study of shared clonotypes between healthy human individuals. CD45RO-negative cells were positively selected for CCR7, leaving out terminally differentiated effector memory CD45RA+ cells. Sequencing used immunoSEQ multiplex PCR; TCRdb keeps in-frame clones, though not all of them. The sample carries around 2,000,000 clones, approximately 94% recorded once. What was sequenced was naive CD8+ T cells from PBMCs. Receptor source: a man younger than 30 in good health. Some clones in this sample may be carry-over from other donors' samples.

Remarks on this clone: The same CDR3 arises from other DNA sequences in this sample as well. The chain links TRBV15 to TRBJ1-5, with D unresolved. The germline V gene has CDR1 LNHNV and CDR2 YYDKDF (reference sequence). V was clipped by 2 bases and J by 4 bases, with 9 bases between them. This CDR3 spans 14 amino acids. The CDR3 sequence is CATSRSPGNQPQHF. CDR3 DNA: TGTGCCACCAGCAGATCCCCGGGTAATCAGCCCCAGCATTTT.

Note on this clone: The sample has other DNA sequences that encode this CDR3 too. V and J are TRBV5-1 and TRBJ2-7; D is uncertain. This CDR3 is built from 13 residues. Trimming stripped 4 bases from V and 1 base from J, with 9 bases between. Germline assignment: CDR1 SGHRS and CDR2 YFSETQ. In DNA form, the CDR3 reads TGCGCCAGCAGCCGGGTGGAGTCCTACGAGCAGTACTTC. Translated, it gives CASSRVESYEQYF.

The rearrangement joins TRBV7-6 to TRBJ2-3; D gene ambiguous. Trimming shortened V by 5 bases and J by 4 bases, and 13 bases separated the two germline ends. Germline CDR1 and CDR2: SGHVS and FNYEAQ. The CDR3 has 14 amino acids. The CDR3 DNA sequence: TGTGCCAGCAGCCCTTCCCCCGCCCCAGATACGCAGTATTTT. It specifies CASSPSPAPDTQYF.

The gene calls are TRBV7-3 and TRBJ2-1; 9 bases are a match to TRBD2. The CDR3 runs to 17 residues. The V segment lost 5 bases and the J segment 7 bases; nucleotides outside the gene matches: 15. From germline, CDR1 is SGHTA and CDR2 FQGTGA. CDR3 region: CASSLSAVASGVNEQFF. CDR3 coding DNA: TGTGCCAGCAGCCTATCCGCGGTCGCTAGCGGGGTGAATGAGCAGTTCTTC.

The CDR3 spells CASSYLTSGSFSGELFF. The CDR3 DNA reads as TGTGCCAGCAGCTACTTGACTAGCGGGAGCTTTTCCGGGGAGCTGTTTTTT. This chain links TRBV28 with TRBJ2-2; 12 bases match TRBD2. The V gene end was trimmed by 6 bases and the J gene end by 6 bases; junction bases not matched to a gene: 11. Germline V gene lookup returns CDR1 MDHEN and CDR2 SYDVKM. The CDR3 sequence is 17 residues long.

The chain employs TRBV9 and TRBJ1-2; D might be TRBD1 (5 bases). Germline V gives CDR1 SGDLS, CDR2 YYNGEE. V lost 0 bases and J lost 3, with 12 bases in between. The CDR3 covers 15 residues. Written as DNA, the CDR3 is TGTGCCAGCAGCGTAGGCCAGGGATATGACTATGGCTACACCTTC. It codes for CASSVGQGYDYGYTF.

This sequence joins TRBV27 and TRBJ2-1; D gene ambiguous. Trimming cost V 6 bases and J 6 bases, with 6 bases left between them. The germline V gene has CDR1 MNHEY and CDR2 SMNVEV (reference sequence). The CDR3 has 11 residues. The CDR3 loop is CASSVLNEQFF. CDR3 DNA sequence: TGTGCCAGCAGCGTTCTCAATGAGCAGTTCTTC.

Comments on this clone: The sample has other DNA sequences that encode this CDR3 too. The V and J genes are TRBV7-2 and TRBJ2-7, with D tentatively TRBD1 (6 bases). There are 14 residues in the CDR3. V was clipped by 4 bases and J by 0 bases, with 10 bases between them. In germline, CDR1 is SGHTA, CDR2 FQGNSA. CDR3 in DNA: TGTGCCAGCAGCTCTCGGACAGTCTCCTACGAGCAGTACTTC. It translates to CASSSRTVSYEQYF.

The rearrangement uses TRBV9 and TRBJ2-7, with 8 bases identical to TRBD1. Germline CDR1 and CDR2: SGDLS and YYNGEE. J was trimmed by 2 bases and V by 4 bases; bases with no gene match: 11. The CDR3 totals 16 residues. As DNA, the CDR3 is TGTGCCAGCAGCCCAGGGGGCGGAAGCCTCCCCTACGAGCAGTACTTC. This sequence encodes CASSPGGGSLPYEQYF.

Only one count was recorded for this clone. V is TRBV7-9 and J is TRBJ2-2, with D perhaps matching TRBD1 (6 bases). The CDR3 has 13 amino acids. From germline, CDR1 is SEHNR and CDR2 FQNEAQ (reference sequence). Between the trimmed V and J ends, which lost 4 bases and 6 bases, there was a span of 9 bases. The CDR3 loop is CASSWQGPGELFF. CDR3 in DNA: TGTGCCAGCAGCTGGCAGGGGCCCGGGGAGCTGTTTTTT.

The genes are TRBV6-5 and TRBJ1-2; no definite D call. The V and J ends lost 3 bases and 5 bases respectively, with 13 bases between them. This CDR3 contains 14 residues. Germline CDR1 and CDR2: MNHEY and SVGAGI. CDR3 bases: TGTGCCAGCAGTTATTCTCCGGTGGCGTATGGCTACACCTTC. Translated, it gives CASSYSPVAYGYTF.

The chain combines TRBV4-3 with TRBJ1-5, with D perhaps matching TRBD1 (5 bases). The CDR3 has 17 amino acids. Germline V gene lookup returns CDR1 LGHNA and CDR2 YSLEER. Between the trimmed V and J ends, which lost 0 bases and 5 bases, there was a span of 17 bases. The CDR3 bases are TGCGCCAGCAGCCAAGAAAAGTGGGCAGGGAGGGATCAGCCCCAGCATTTT. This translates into CASSQEKWAGRDQPQHF.

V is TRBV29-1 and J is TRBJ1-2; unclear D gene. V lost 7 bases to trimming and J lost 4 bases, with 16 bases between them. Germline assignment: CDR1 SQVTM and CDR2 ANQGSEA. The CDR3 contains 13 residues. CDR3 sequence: CSAAPEGIYGYTF. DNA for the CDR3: TGCAGCGCCGCGCCCGAGGGAATCTATGGCTACACCTTC.

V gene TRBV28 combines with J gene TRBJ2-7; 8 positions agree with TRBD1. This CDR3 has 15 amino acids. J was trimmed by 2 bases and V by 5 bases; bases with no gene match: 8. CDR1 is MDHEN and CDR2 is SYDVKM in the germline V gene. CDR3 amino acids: CASSDLAGGTYEQYF. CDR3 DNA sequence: TGTGCCAGCAGTGACCTGGCAGGGGGCACCTACGAGCAGTACTTC.

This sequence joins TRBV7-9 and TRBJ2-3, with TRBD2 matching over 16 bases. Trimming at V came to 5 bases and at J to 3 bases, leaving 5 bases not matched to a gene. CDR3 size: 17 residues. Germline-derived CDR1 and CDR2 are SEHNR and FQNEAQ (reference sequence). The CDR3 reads CASSAGTSGRGTDTQYF. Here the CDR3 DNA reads TGTGCCAGCAGCGCCGGGACTAGCGGGAGGGGAACAGATACGCAGTATTTT.

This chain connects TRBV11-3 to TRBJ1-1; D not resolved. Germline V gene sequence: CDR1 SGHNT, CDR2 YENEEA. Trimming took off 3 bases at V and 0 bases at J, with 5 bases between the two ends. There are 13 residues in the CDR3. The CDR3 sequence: CASSFSVNTEAFF. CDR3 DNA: TGTGCCAGCAGCTTTTCAGTGAACACTGAAGCTTTCTTT.

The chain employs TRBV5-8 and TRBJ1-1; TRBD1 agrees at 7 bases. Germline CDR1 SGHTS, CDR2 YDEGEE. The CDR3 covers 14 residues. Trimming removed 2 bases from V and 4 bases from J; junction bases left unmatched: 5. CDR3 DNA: TGTGCCAGCAGCTTTGCAGGGGGGCTCACTGAAGCTTTCTTT. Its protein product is CASSFAGGLTEAFF.

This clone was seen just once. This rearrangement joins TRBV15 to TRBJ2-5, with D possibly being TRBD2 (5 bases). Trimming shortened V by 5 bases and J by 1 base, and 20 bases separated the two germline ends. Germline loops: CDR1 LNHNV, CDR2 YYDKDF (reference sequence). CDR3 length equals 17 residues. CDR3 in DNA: TGTGCCACCAGCGGATCAAGCGGCCCAATCCCCCAAGAGACCCAGTACTTC. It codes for CATSGSSGPIPQETQYF.

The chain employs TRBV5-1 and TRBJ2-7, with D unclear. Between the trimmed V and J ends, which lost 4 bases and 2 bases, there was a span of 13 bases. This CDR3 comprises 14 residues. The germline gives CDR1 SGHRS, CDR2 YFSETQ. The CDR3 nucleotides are TGCGCCAGCAGCCCGCCAATGGGTCCCTACGAGCAGTACTTC. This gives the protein CASSPPMGPYEQYF.

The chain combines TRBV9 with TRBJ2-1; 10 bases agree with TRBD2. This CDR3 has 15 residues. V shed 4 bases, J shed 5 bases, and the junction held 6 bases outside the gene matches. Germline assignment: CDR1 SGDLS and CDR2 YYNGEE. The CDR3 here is CASSPSGRADNEQFF. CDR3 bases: TGTGCCAGCAGCCCCAGCGGGAGGGCCGACAATGAGCAGTTCTTC. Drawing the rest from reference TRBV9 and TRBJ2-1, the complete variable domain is DSGVTQTPKHLITATGQRVTLRCSPRSGDLSVYWYQQSLDQGLQFLIQYYNGEERAKGNILERFSAQQFPDLHSELNLSSLELGDSALYFCASSPSGRADNEQFFGPGTRLTVL.

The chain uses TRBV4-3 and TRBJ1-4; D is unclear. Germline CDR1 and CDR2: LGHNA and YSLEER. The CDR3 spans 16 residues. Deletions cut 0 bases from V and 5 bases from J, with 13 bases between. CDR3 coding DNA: TGCGCCAGCAGCCAAGATCGAGAGGGAATGAATGAAAAACTGTTTTTT. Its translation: CASSQDREGMNEKLFF.

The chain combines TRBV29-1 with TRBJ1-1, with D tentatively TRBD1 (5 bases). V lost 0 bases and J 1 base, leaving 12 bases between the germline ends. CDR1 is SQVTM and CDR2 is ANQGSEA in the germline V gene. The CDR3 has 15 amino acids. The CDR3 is CSVEEIGAENTEAFF. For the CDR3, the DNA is TGCAGCGTTGAAGAGATTGGGGCCGAGAACACTGAAGCTTTCTTT.

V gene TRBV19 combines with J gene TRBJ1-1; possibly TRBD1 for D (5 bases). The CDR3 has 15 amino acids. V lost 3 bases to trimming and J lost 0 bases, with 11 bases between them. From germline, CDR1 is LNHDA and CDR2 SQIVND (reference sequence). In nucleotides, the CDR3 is TGTGCCAGTAGTATGGGAGACAGACTGAACACTGAAGCTTTCTTT. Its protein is CASSMGDRLNTEAFF.

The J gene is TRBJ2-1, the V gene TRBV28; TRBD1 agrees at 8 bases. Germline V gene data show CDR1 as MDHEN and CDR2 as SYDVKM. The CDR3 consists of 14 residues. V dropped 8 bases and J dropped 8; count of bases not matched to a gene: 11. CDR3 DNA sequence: TGTGCCAGCGAAATCGGGACAGGTTGGGATGAGCAGTTCTTC. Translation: CASEIGTGWDEQFF.

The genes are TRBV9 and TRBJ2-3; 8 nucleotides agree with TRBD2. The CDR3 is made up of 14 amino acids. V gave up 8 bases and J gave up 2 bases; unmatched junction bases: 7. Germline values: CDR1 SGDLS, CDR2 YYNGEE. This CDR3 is CASQREPNTDTQYF. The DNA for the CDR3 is TGTGCCAGTCAGCGGGAGCCCAACACAGATACGCAGTATTTT.

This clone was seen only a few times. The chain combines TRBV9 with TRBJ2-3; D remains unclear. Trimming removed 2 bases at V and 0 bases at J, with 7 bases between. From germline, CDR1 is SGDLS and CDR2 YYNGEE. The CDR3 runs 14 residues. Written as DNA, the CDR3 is TGTGCCAGCAGCGTCGGTGCCAGCACAGATACGCAGTATTTT. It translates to CASSVGASTDTQYF.

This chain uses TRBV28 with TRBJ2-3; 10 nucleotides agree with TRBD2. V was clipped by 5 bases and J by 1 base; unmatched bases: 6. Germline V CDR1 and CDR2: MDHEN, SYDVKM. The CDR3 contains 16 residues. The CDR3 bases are TGTGCCAGCAGTATGCCAGCGGGAGGGGGCACAGATACGCAGTATTTT. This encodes CASSMPAGGGTDTQYF.

CDR3 sequence (DNA): TGCGCCAGCAGCGATGAACAGGGGAGGGACTATGGCTACACCTTC. Amino acid sequence: CASSDEQGRDYGYTF. This chain links TRBV5-1 with TRBJ1-2, with 7 bases that match TRBD1. The CDR3 runs 15 residues. Per the germline V gene, CDR1 is SGHRS and CDR2 is YFSETQ. With V trimmed by 4 bases and J by 3 bases, 9 bases remained unmatched.

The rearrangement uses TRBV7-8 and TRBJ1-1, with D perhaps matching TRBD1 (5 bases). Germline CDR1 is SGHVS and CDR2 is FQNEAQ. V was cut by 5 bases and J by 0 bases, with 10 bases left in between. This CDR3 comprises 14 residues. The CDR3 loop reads CASSARDLNTEAFF. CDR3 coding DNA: TGTGCCAGCAGCGCCAGGGATTTGAACACTGAAGCTTTCTTT.

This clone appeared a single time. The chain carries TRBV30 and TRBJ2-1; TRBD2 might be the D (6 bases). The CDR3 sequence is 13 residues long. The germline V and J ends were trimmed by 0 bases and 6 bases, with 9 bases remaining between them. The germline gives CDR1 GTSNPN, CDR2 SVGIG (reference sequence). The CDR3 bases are TGTGCCTGGAGTGTAGGAGGGCCCAATGAGCAGTTCTTC. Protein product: CAWSVGGPNEQFF.

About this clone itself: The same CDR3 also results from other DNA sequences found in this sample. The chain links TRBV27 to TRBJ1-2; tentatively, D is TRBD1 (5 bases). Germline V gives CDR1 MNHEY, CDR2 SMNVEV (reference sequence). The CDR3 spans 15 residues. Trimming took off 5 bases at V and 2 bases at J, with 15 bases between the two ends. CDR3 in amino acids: CASSPRVGGNYGYTF. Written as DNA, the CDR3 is TGTGCCAGCAGTCCCCGGGTGGGGGGGAACTATGGCTACACCTTC.